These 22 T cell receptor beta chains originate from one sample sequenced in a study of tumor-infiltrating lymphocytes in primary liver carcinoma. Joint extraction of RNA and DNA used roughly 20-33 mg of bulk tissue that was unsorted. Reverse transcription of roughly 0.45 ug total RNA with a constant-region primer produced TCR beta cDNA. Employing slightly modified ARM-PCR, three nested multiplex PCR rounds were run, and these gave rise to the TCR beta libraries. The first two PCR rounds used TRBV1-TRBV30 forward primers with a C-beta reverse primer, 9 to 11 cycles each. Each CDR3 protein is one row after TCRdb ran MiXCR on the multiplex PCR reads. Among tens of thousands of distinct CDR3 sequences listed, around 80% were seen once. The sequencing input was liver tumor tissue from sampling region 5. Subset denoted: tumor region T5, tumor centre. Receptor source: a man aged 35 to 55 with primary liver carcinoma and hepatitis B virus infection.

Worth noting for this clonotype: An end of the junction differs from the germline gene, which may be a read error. CDR3 protein: CASILRQGRFLNTEDFF. The CDR3 DNA reads TGTGCCAGCATTCTCCGACAGGGGAGGTTCCTGAACACTGAAGATTTCTTT. V is TRBV6-2 or TRBV6-3 and J is TRBJ1-1, with TRBD1 matching over 8 bases. CDR1 is MNHEY and CDR2 is SVGEGT in the germline V gene. The CDR3 runs 17 residues.

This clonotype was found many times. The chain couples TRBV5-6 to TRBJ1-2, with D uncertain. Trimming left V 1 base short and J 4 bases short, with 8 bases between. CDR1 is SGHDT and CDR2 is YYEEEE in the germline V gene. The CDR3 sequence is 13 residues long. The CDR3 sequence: CASSLRQPYGYTF. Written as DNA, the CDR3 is TGTGCCAGCAGCTTGCGGCAGCCCTATGGCTACACCTTC.

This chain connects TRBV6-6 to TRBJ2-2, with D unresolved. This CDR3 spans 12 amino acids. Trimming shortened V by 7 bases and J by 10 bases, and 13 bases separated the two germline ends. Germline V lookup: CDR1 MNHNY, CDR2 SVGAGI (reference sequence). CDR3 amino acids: CASNKSTVELFF. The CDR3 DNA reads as TGTGCCAGCAATAAGAGCACAGTGGAGCTGTTTTTT.

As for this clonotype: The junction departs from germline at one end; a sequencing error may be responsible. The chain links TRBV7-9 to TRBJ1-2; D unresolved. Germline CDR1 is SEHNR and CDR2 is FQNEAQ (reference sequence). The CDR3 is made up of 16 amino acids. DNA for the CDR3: TGTGCCGGCAGCCCCAAGGGCAGGCCGTCCCAGTATGGCTACACCTTC. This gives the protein CAGSPKGRPSQYGYTF.

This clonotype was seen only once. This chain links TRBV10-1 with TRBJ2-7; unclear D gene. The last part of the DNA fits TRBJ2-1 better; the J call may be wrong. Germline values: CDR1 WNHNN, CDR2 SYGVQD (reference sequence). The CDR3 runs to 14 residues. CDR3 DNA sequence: TGCGCCAGCAGTGAACCGGTAAGATCATACGAGCAGTTCTTC. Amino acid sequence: CASSEPVRSYEQFF.

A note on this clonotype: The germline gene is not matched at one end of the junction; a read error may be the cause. The CDR3 loop reads CASISRVGVNQLQHF. CDR3 DNA: TGTGCCAGCATTTCCAGGGTAGGGGTCAATCAGCTCCAGCATTTT. The rearrangement uses TRBV6-2 or TRBV6-3 and TRBJ1-5; a weak D match, TRBD1 (5 bases). The CDR3 totals 15 residues. Germline-derived CDR1 and CDR2 are MNHEY and SVGEGT.

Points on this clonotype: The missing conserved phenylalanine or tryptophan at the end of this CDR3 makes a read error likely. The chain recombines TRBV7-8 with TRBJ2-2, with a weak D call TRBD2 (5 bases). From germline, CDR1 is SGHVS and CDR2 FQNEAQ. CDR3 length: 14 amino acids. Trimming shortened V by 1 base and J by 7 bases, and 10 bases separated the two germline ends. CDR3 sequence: CASSLVSRDGELFY. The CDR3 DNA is TGTGCCAGCAGCTTAGTTTCACGGGACGGGGAGCTGTTTTAT.

The CDR3 DNA reads TGTGCCAGCAGTCCACGGACTAACGGGCTGTATAATGAGCAGTTCTTC. Its protein is CASSPRTNGLYNEQFF. V and J are TRBV28 and TRBJ2-1; D possibly corresponds to TRBD2 (6 bases). The ends were cut back, 5 bases at V and 7 bases at J, with 21 bases in the middle. Germline V lookup: CDR1 MDHEN, CDR2 SYDVKM. The CDR3 loop spans 16 amino acids.

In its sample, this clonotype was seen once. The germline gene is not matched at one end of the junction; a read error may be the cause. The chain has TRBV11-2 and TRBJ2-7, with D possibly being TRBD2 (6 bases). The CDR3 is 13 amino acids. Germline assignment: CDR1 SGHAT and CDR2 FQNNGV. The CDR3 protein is CASILGGVGKQYF. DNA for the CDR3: TGTGCCAGCATCTTAGGCGGGGTGGGCAAGCAGTACTTC.

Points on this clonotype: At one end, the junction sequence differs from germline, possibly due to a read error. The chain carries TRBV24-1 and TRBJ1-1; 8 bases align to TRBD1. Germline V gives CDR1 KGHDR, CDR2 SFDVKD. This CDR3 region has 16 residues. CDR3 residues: CATGDSGGGGATEAFF. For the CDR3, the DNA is TGTGCCACCGGTGACTCAGGGGGCGGCGGTGCTACTGAAGCTTTCTTT.

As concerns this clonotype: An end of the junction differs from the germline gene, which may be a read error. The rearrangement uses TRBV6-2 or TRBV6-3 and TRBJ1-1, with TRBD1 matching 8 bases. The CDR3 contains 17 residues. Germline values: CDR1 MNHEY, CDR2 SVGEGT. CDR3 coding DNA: TGTGTCAGCAGTCTCCGACAGGGGAGGTTCCTGAACACTGAAGCTTTCTTT. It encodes CVSSLRQGRFLNTEAFF.

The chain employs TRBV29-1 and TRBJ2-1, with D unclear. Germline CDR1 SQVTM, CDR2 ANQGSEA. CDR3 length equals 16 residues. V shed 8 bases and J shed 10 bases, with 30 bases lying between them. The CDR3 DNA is TGCAGCATCGCCACGCTTCGGCCCTGGTCTCCTCAAGAGCAGTTCTTC. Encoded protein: CSIATLRPWSPQEQFF.

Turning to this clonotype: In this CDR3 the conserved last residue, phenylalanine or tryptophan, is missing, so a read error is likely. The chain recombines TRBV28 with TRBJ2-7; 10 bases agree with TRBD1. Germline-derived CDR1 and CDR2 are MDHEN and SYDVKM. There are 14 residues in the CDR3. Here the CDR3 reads CVGIRTGGSYEQYL. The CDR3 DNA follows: TGTGTCGGCATCCGGACAGGGGGCTCCTACGAGCAGTACTTA.

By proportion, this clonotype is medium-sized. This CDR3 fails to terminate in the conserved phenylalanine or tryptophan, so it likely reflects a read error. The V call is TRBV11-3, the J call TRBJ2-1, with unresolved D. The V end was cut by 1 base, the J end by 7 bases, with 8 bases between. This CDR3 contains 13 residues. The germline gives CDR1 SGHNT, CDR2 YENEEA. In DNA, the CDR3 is TGTGCCAGCAGCTTAGGGCCTGTGAATGAGCAGTTCTCC. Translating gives CASSLGPVNEQFS.

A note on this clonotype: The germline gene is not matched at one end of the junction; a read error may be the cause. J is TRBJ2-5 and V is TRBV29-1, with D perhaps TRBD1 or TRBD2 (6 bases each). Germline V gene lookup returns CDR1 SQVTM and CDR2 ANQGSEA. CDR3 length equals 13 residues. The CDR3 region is CTGLTQGMETRYF. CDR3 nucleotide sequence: TGCACGGGACTCACCCAGGGGATGGAGACCCGGTACTTC.

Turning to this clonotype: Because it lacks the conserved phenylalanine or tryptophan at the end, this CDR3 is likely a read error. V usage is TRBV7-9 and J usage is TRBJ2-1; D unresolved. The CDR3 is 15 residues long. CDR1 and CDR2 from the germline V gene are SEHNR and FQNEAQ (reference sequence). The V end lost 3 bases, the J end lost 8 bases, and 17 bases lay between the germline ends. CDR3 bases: TGTGCCAGCAGCTTTGGGGTGAGCTCCTATGATGAGCAGTTCTTA. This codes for CASSFGVSSYDEQFL.

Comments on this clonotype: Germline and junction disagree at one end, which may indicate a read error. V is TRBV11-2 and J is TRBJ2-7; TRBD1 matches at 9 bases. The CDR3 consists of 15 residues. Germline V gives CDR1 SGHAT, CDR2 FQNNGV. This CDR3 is CARSQGTGRTYKQYF. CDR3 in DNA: TGCGCCAGAAGCCAAGGGACAGGGAGAACCTACAAGCAGTACTTC.

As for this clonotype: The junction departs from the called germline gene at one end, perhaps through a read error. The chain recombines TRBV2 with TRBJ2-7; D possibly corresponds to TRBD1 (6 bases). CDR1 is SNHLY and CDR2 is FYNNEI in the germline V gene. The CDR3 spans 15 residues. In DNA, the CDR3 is TGTGCCAACAGTGAGAACAGGGTGGTTTCCTACGAGCAGTACTTC. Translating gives CANSENRVVSYEQYF.

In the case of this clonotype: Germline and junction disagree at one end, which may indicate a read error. CDR3: CAISESEVTNSPIHF. In DNA form, the CDR3 reads TGTGCCATCAGTGAGTCTGAGGTGACGAATTCACCCATCCACTTC. This chain joins TRBV10-3 and TRBJ1-6; D gene ambiguous. CDR1 ENHRY and CDR2 SYGVKD come from the germline V gene. This CDR3 comprises 15 residues.

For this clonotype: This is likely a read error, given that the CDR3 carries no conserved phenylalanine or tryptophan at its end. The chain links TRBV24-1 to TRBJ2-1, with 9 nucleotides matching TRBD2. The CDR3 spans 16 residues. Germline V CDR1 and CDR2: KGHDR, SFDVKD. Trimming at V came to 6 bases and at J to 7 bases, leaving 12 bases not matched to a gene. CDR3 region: CATSQRVAGVRNEQFY. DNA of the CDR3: TGTGCCACCAGTCAAAGGGTAGCGGGAGTACGGAATGAGCAGTTCTAC.

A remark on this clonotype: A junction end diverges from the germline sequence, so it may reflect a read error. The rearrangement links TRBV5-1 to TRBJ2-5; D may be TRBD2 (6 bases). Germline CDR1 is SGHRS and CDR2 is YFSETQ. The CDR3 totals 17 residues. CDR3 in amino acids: CARSFTQVAANQETQYF. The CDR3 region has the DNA TGCGCCAGGAGCTTTACCCAAGTAGCGGCGAACCAAGAGACCCAGTACTTT.

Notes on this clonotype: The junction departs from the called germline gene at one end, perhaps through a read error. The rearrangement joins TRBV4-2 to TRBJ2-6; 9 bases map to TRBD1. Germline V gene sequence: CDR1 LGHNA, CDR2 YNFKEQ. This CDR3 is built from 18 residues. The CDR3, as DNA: TGTGCCAGCATCCAAACTGCGACAGGGGGGACTGGGGCCAACGTCCTGGCTTTC. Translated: CASIQTATGGTGANVLAF.